Listed below are T cell receptor beta chains from one sample, sequenced in a study of Graves' ophthalmopathy and Graves' hyperthyroidism. MiXCR, applied by TCRdb to the multiplex PCR reads, yields one record per CDR3 protein. In the table there are about 640,000 distinct CDR3 sequences, more than 40% of which are singletons. Material: peripheral blood. The receptor source for this set is an adult man with Graves' ophthalmopathy. Each CDR3 is given with its conserved first and last residue. The D gene is left open where the match is weak. Only some rows state a clone size, as once, few, many or a class for expanded clones.

j_call v_call clone_size d_call cdr3_aa cdr3_nt
TRBJ2-2 TRBV7-2 . . CASSPSRRAAGELFF TGTGCCAGCAGCCCTAGCAGGAGGGCGGCCGGGGAGCTGTTTTTT
TRBJ2-7 TRBV20-1 many TRBD1 CSARAGTGGDEQYF TGCAGTGCTAGAGCTGGGACAGGGGGGGACGAGCAGTACTTC
TRBJ1-5 TRBV10-3 . . CATGDTGSQPQHF TGTGCCACCGGGGACACTGGAAGTCAGCCCCAGCATTTT
TRBJ1-2 TRBV10-3 . . CTIKRATNYGYTF TGTACCATCAAAAGGGCAACTAACTATGGCTACACCTTC
TRBJ2-7 TRBV24-1 many TRBD1 CATSAPGQGRYEQYF TGTGCCACCAGTGCCCCGGGACAGGGCCGCTACGAGCAGTACTTC
TRBJ2-7 TRBV3-1 few . CASRLGEGVEYF TGTGCCAGCAGGTTGGGCGAAGGGGTGGAGTACTTC
TRBJ1-5 TRBV2 few . CASTTSSFQPQHF TGTGCCAGCACCACGAGCAGTTTCCAGCCCCAGCATTTT
TRBJ2-5 TRBV12-3/TRBV12-4 many . CASRPGLPQETQYF TGTGCCAGCAGGCCGGGACTTCCTCAAGAGACCCAGTACTTC
TRBJ1-2 TRBV10-3 . TRBD1 CAISEGTGPNYTF TGTGCCATCAGTGAGGGGACAGGCCCGAACTACACCTTC
TRBJ1-2 TRBV7-2 many TRBD1 CASSFPGQGPYGYTF TGTGCCAGCAGCTTCCCGGGACAGGGCCCCTATGGCTACACCTTC
TRBJ2-2 TRBV15 . . CATSRVTGSGELFF TGTGCCACCAGCAGAGTAACAGGGTCCGGGGAGCTGTTTTTT
TRBJ1-1 TRBV25-1 few . CASSPGSGSEAFF TGTGCCAGCTCACCAGGGAGCGGGAGTGAAGCTTTCTTT
TRBJ2-5 TRBV10-3 . TRBD2 CAISGGEETQYF TGTGCCATCAGCGGGGGGGAAGAGACCCAGTACTTC
TRBJ1-1 TRBV5-5 few TRBD1 CASSLVAGGQGAVTEAFF TGTGCCAGCAGCTTGGTTGCCGGGGGGCAGGGGGCTGTGACTGAAGCTTTCTTT
TRBJ2-7 TRBV20-1 . TRBD2 CSARELAGNSYEQYF TGCAGTGCTAGAGAATTAGCGGGGAATTCCTACGAGCAGTACTTC
TRBJ1-6 TRBV2 many . CASSDQGTSSPLHF TGTGCCAGCAGTGATCAGGGTACGAGTTCACCCCTCCACTTT
TRBJ2-5 TRBV29-1 . TRBD2 CRAGVKTQYF TGCAGAGCGGGGGTTAAGACCCAGTACTTC
TRBJ1-2 TRBV11-2 . . CASSTGGRDYGYTF TGTGCCAGCAGCACCGGAGGCAGAGACTATGGCTACACCTTC
TRBJ1-4 TRBV7-9 many . CASSHEEGFNEKLFF TGTGCCAGCAGCCACGAGGAGGGGTTTAATGAAAAACTGTTTTTT
TRBJ2-3 TRBV29-1 few TRBD2 CSVEDLGLAGVSVTQYF TGCAGCGTTGAAGATCTGGGACTAGCGGGAGTATCGGTTACGCAGTATTTT
TRBJ2-7 TRBV29-1 . TRBD1 CSVEGQGVAYEQYF TGCAGCGTTGAAGGACAGGGTGTTGCCTACGAGCAGTACTTC
TRBJ1-2 TRBV14 many . CASSQRTVTNYGYTF TGTGCCAGCAGCCAAAGGACCGTTACTAACTATGGCTACACCTTC
TRBJ2-7 TRBV4-1 many . CASSQDGQQSYEQYF TGCGCCAGCAGCCAAGATGGCCAGCAATCCTACGAGCAGTACTTC